The T cell receptor beta chain under discussion was sequenced for a study of T cell responses to AZD1222 COVID-19 vaccine. Broader study findings: Variant regions that are unmutated are reportedly the target of nearly half of spike-specific TCRs.

Profiled with immunoSEQ multiplex PCR; TCRdb holds only in-frame clones, not every one. The sample yields tens of thousands of clones, around nine tenths seen once. The germline gives CDR1 KGHDR, CDR2 SFDVKD. V lost 4 bases to trimming and J lost 10 bases; unmatched junction nucleotides: 8. This CDR3 is built from 14 residues. This clone has only a few counts. Antigen: not known. The specimen was peripheral blood, collected on day 0 of MenACWY control vaccination. This TCR was recovered from an adult in good health. This rearrangement joins TRBV24-1 to TRBJ2-1; 8 nucleotides match TRBD1. Here the CDR3 reads CATSDYPGTGEQFF. The CDR3 nucleotides are TGTGCCACCAGTGACTACCCTGGGACAGGCGAGCAGTTCTTC.